This paragraph reports one T cell receptor beta chain. As yet, its antigen is unknown. Each cell subset's genomic DNA was divided evenly among several immunoSEQ plates. Under the authors' procedure: ImmunoSEQ only sent back junction sequences with no quality scores, so filtering was done differently. Profiling relied on immunoSEQ multiplex PCR, and the TCRdb table lists in-frame clones only, not all of them. The V and J calls and clone size are taken from that table; D and trimming were inferred from the DNA. The sample consists of some 1,100,000 clones, about four fifths of them appearing once. The sample originates from a study of shared clonotypes between healthy human individuals. The CDR3 length is 15 residues. Trimming took 9 bases from V and 5 from J; bases not matched to a gene: 7. Germline lookup yields CDR1 MDHEN and CDR2 SYDVKM. Findings and limits, study-wide: Apart from blood, nothing was sampled; tissue repertoires likely differ. Memory subsets generally showed smaller estimated richness than naive subsets did.

What was sequenced was memory CD4+ T cells from PBMCs. Noted subset: CD45RA-negative fraction. The V and J genes are TRBV28 and TRBJ2-2; 12 bases match TRBD2. The receptor was isolated from a man aged 18 to 30 in good health. Some clones in this sample may be carry-over from other donors' samples. CDR3 protein: CASTTGLAGTGELFF. CDR3 DNA sequence: TGTGCCAGTACTACTGGACTAGCGGGGACCGGGGAGCTGTTTTTT.